This TCR beta chain derives from a study of T cell responses to AZD1222 COVID-19 vaccine. Measured with immunoSEQ multiplex PCR; TCRdb has only the in-frame clones, and not every one. The table records around 130,000 clones, around 90% of them present only once. The source of this sequence is an adult who received the AZD1222 COVID-19 vaccine. Sequenced here: peripheral blood, sampled 28 days after the second AZD1222 dose.

The CDR3 spells CASSESGQDGYTF. In nucleotides, the CDR3 is TGTGCCAGCAGTGAAAGTGGACAGGATGGCTACACCTTC. The chain combines TRBV6-1 with TRBJ1-2; 7 nucleotides match TRBD1. Losses at the gene ends were 2 bases for V and 6 bases for J; bases not matched to a gene: 3. The CDR3 sequence is 13 residues long. CDR1 MNHNS and CDR2 SASEGT come from the germline V gene.